The rows below give T cell receptor beta chains drawn from one sample of a study of OX40 agonist ivuxolimab in advanced cancers. The data were produced by immunoSEQ multiplex PCR, yet TCRdb's version contains in-frame clones alone and is incomplete. The sample records some 70,000 clones, about 85% being singletons. Sequencing was performed on CD4+ or CD8+ T cells sorted from blood, taken in a trial of the OX40 agonist ivuxolimab. These receptors were obtained from an adult with an advanced solid tumor such as melanoma, head and neck, liver or kidney cancer. Each CDR3 is given with its conserved first and last residue. Each record gives: V gene, J gene, CDR3 protein.

TRBV1	TRBJ1-5	CTSSQQRVKGPNQPQHF
TRBV6-4	TRBJ1-2	CASSPVIAGSYYGYTF
TRBV29-1	TRBJ1-5	CSALQGDQPQHF
TRBV5-1	TRBJ2-3	CASSLNSPDTQYF
TRBV7-8	TRBJ1-2	CASSLVKGTVGYTF
TRBV7-8	TRBJ2-3	CASSLARERSDTQYF
TRBV5-1	TRBJ1-4	CASSFRGQRNEKLFF
TRBV9	TRBJ1-3	CASSVGLDSGNTIYF
TRBV7-2	TRBJ1-6	CASSLMTGNMSPLHF
TRBV7-2	TRBJ2-3	CASSNSVDTQYF
TRBV5-1	TRBJ2-3	CASSLVGTDTQYF
TRBV7-2	-	CASSKTGATYEQYF
TRBV2	TRBJ1-2	CASSEYGAGGGYTF
TRBV10-3	TRBJ2-6	CAISESLGQGSPKGANVLTF
TRBV9	TRBJ2-3	CASSVGPGTGPTDTQYF
TRBV15	TRBJ1-4	CATSRVRGILFF
TRBV19	TRBJ2-3	CASSIPRLATDTQYF
TRBV7-9	TRBJ2-5	CASSFALGETQYF
TRBV10-1	TRBJ2-4	CASRTGLAKNIQYF
TRBV11-2	TRBJ2-5	CASSLEGQGIGTQYF
TRBV20-1	TRBJ1-4	CSALDRERLFF
TRBV4-1	TRBJ1-2	CASSLTEGIGGYTF
TRBV4-1	TRBJ1-4	CASSWGRDNEKLFF
TRBV11-2	TRBJ2-2	CASSLITSGTGDTGELFF
TRBV10-3	TRBJ2-1	CAIRIAGGRGEQFF
TRBV19	TRBJ1-3	CASGQGASGNTIYF
TRBV2	TRBJ1-2	CASRRNYGYTF
TRBV29-1	TRBJ2-6	CSVDGGGTTGANVLTF
TRBV5-1	TRBJ2-5	CASSKGQEESQYF
TRBV7-6	TRBJ2-1	CASSPRTSFEQFF
TRBV5-1	TRBJ1-1	CASSLAPGGDTEAFF
TRBV7-2	TRBJ1-5	CASSLVGGWSNQPQHF
TRBV5-6	TRBJ1-6	CASSLVDRDNSPLHF
TRBV18	TRBJ1-6	CASSPPLDGSPLHF
TRBV29-1	TRBJ2-2	CSVTPGFHGTGELFF
TRBV7-9	TRBJ1-2	CASSRDRGPANYGYTF
TRBV11-3	TRBJ2-1	CASSPVGDEQFF
TRBV11-2	TRBJ2-7	CASRQTGTYEQYF
TRBV5-8	TRBJ1-1	CASSLAPGLNTEAFF
TRBV6-6	TRBJ2-3	CASSPGLSTDTQYF
TRBV6-5	TRBJ1-5	CASSPGQGNQPQHF
TRBV15	TRBJ1-4	CATSRGRDTTNEKLFF